This T cell receptor beta chain comes out of a study of blood T cell repertoires in COVID-19. About the study: The samples span acute and convalescent COVID-19 from the United States, Italy and Spain. T cells, B-cell-depleted T cells, or PBMCs provided the cDNA or gDNA that served as material.

The CDR3 runs 16 residues. The V gene lost 4 bases and the J gene lost 3 bases, with 17 bases spanning the gap. Germline assignment: CDR1 SGHNT and CDR2 YYREEE (reference sequence). As originally analysed: Researchers report that nucleated cell counts were estimated from reference gene primer amplification. Produced via immunoSEQ multiplex PCR; TCRdb's table is partial and in-frame only. The V and J calls and clone size come from that table; D and trimming were worked out from the DNA. The data show 130,000 or so clones, around 77% seen once. This clone was counted between two and nine times. The specimen was peripheral blood. This clonotype originated in a human donor in a cohort sampled during active COVID-19. V and J are TRBV5-4 and TRBJ1-3; D possibly corresponds to TRBD1 (6 bases). The CDR3 reads CASSLGGTQNGNTIYF. The CDR3, as DNA: TGTGCCAGCAGCCTGGGGGGGACACAGAATGGAAACACCATATATTTT.